These T cell receptor beta chains were read from a single sample in a study of chemoradiotherapy in HPV16-positive cancers. Assay: immunoSEQ multiplex PCR; the TCRdb copy retains only in-frame clones and omits some. The table has 25,000 to 40,000 clones, 88% seen once; the top ten hold under 5.5%. The material was blood, obtained from a patient who underwent chemoradiotherapy. The receptors here all came from a human donor with HPV-associated anogenital cancer. The CDR3 runs from the conserved cysteine through the conserved F or W. Fields, in order: D gene, clone size, J gene, V gene, CDR3 protein, CDR3 DNA. The D gene is left open where the match is weak. Some rows mark clone size as missing; the rest say once, few, many or name a class of expanded clone.

D: NA; size: NA; J: TRBJ1-6; V: TRBV13; CDR3: CASSLSQGGSPLHF; DNA: TGTGCCAGCAGCTTATCACAGGGAGGATCACCCCTCCACTTT
D: NA; size: NA; J: TRBJ2-4; V: TRBV30; CDR3: CAWSPDSKNIQYF; DNA: TGTGCCTGGAGTCCCGACAGCAAAAACATTCAGTACTTC
D: TRBD1; size: NA; J: TRBJ1-2; V: TRBV7-2; CDR3: CASSNRQGYGYTF; DNA: TGTGCCAGCAGCAACCGACAGGGGTATGGCTACACCTTC
D: NA; size: NA; J: TRBJ1-3; V: TRBV27; CDR3: CASSARGLGNTIYF; DNA: TGTGCCAGCAGCGCCAGGGGCCTGGGAAACACCATATATTTT
D: NA; size: NA; J: TRBJ1-2; V: TRBV6-6; CDR3: CASSWGQGVNYGYTF; DNA: TGTGCCAGCAGTTGGGGTCAGGGTGTCAACTATGGCTACACCTTC
D: NA; size: NA; J: TRBJ2-3; V: TRBV5-1; CDR3: CASRGHPGTDTQYF; DNA: TGCGCCAGCAGGGGACACCCTGGGACAGATACGCAGTATTTT
D: NA; size: few; J: TRBJ2-1; V: TRBV5-1; CDR3: CASSLGDQGSYNEQFF; DNA: TGCGCCAGCAGCTTGGGTGACCAGGGAAGCTACAATGAGCAGTTCTTC
D: NA; size: NA; J: TRBJ1-4; V: TRBV2; CDR3: CARQRNEKLFF; DNA: TGTGCCAGACAGCGTAATGAAAAACTGTTTTTT
D: TRBD1; size: NA; J: TRBJ1-3; V: TRBV7-9; CDR3: CASSSGQSNTIYF; DNA: TGTGCCAGCAGCTCGGGACAGTCGAACACCATATATTTT
D: TRBD1; size: NA; J: TRBJ2-5; V: TRBV4-1; CDR3: CASSHGQQGGQEAQYF; DNA: TGCGCCAGCAGCCACGGACAACAGGGGGGCCAAGAGGCCCAGTACTTC
D: NA; size: NA; J: TRBJ2-7; V: TRBV6-6; CDR3: CASSYHSSSSYEQYF; DNA: TGTGCCAGCAGTTACCACAGCTCCTCCTCCTACGAGCAGTACTTC
D: TRBD1; size: NA; J: TRBJ1-5; V: TRBV19; CDR3: CASSRAGTGSNQPQHF; DNA: TGTGCCAGTAGTAGGGCGGGGACAGGGAGTAATCAGCCCCAGCATTTT
D: TRBD2; size: NA; J: TRBJ2-3; V: TRBV19; CDR3: CASSISSGTSGRAADTQYF; DNA: TGTGCCAGTAGTATCTCTTCAGGGACTAGCGGGAGGGCCGCAGATACGCAGTATTTT
D: TRBD2; size: NA; J: TRBJ2-4; V: TRBV5-6; CDR3: CASSLLLRSTSEAKNIQYF; DNA: TGTGCCAGCAGCTTGCTCCTCCGCTCGACTAGCGAAGCCAAAAACATTCAGTACTTC
D: NA; size: NA; J: TRBJ1-2; V: TRBV10-3; CDR3: CAIMQGTPNYGYTF; DNA: TGTGCCATCATGCAGGGGACCCCTAACTATGGCTACACCTTC
D: TRBD2; size: NA; J: TRBJ2-3; V: TRBV5-4; CDR3: CASSWGLAGTTDTQYF; DNA: TGTGCCAGCAGCTGGGGACTAGCGGGGACCACAGATACGCAGTATTTT
D: TRBD2; size: NA; J: TRBJ2-5; V: TRBV28; CDR3: CASSLPGLAGLVHGGTKTQYF; DNA: TGTGCCAGCAGTTTACCTGGACTAGCGGGCTTGGTCCATGGGGGGACAAAGACCCAGTACTTC
D: NA; size: NA; J: TRBJ2-1; V: TRBV30; CDR3: CAWSQTLGDNEQFF; DNA: TGTGCCTGGAGCCAGACCCTCGGAGACAATGAGCAGTTCTTC
D: NA; size: NA; J: TRBJ2-7; V: TRBV5-1; CDR3: CASSQTGGLGYEQYF; DNA: TGCGCCAGCAGCCAAACTGGAGGGTTGGGCTACGAGCAGTACTTC
D: NA; size: NA; J: TRBJ1-6; V: TRBV30; CDR3: CAWSVPQEVNNSPLHF; DNA: TGTGCCTGGAGTGTACCCCAGGAGGTGAATAATTCACCCCTCCACTTT
D: TRBD2; size: few; J: TRBJ2-1; V: TRBV5-1; CDR3: CASSISGGDNEQFF; DNA: TGCGCCAGCAGCATTAGCGGGGGGGACAATGAGCAGTTCTTC
D: TRBD1; size: NA; J: TRBJ2-2; V: TRBV2; CDR3: CASKTGTDTTGELFF; DNA: TGTGCCAGCAAGACAGGGACAGACACCACCGGGGAGCTGTTTTTT
D: NA; size: NA; J: TRBJ1-2; V: TRBV11-2; CDR3: CASSSKGPYGYTF; DNA: TGTGCCAGCAGCTCCAAGGGGCCCTATGGCTACACCTTC
D: TRBD2; size: NA; J: TRBJ2-1; V: TRBV4-1; CDR3: CASSQDPAGAYNEQFF; DNA: TGCGCCAGCAGCCAAGATCCAGCGGGGGCCTACAATGAGCAGTTCTTC
D: TRBD2; size: NA; J: TRBJ2-5; V: TRBV7-9; CDR3: CASSLGLAGGRETQYF; DNA: TGTGCCAGCAGCTTGGGACTAGCGGGGGGCCGCGAGACCCAGTACTTC
D: NA; size: NA; J: TRBJ1-4; V: TRBV11-2; CDR3: CASSLVGGSNEKLFF; DNA: TGTGCCAGCAGCTTAGTGGGGGGGAGTAATGAAAAACTGTTTTTT
D: TRBD1; size: NA; J: TRBJ1-6; V: TRBV18; CDR3: CASSLSQGALNNSPLHF; DNA: TGTGCCAGCTCACTCTCACAGGGGGCTCTGAATAATTCACCCCTCCACTTT
D: NA; size: NA; J: TRBJ1-1; V: TRBV28; CDR3: CASSFMNTEAFF; DNA: TGTGCCAGCAGTTTCATGAACACTGAAGCTTTCTTT
D: NA; size: NA; J: TRBJ1-5; V: TRBV5-6; CDR3: CASSFGRGGNQPQHF; DNA: TGTGCCAGCAGCTTTGGGCGGGGGGGGAATCAGCCCCAGCATTTT
D: NA; size: NA; J: TRBJ2-2; V: TRBV19; CDR3: CASRGTGELFF; DNA: TGTGCCAGTAGGGGCACCGGGGAGCTGTTTTTT
D: NA; size: NA; J: TRBJ2-5; V: TRBV6-5; CDR3: CASSPGTGGTQYF; DNA: TGTGCCAGCAGTCCTGGGACTGGTGGGACCCAGTACTTC
D: NA; size: NA; J: TRBJ2-3; V: TRBV5-6; CDR3: CASSHWGTDTQYF; DNA: TGTGCCAGCAGTCACTGGGGCACAGATACGCAGTATTTT
D: TRBD2; size: NA; J: TRBJ2-1; V: TRBV5-1; CDR3: CASSLTTGLAGGHEQFF; DNA: TGCGCCAGCAGCCTTACGACGGGACTAGCGGGAGGCCATGAGCAGTTCTTC
D: NA; size: NA; J: TRBJ2-1; V: TRBV28; CDR3: CASEQPSSYNEQFF; DNA: TGTGCCAGCGAGCAACCGAGCTCCTACAATGAGCAGTTCTTC
D: TRBD1; size: NA; J: TRBJ1-2; V: TRBV7-2; CDR3: CASSDRTGAELYGYTF; DNA: TGTGCCAGCAGTGATCGGACAGGGGCGGAGCTCTATGGCTACACCTTC
D: NA; size: NA; J: TRBJ1-2; V: TRBV7-3; CDR3: CASSDLGDGGYTF; DNA: TGTGCCAGCAGCGACCTCGGGGATGGCGGCTACACCTTC
D: NA; size: NA; J: TRBJ2-1; V: TRBV9; CDR3: CASRPGGTINNEQFF; DNA: TGTGCCAGCCGCCCGGGCGGGACCATAAACAATGAGCAGTTCTTC
D: NA; size: NA; J: TRBJ1-5; V: TRBV6-1; CDR3: CASSGSGLGGLVNQPQHF; DNA: TGTGCCAGCAGTGGATCCGGCCTTGGGGGGCTGGTGAATCAGCCCCAGCATTTT
D: NA; size: NA; J: TRBJ1-1; V: TRBV5-6; CDR3: CASSLDRATEAFF; DNA: TGTGCCAGCAGCTTGGACAGGGCCACTGAAGCTTTCTTT
D: NA; size: NA; J: TRBJ1-1; V: TRBV6-6; CDR3: CASSYRAGLNTEAFF; DNA: TGTGCCAGCAGTTATCGGGCAGGTTTGAACACTGAAGCTTTCTTT
D: TRBD1; size: NA; J: TRBJ2-5; V: TRBV5-1; CDR3: CASSFKTGVETQYF; DNA: TGCGCCAGCAGCTTCAAGACAGGGGTCGAGACCCAGTACTTC
D: NA; size: NA; J: TRBJ1-2; V: TRBV6-5; CDR3: CATLPGGQIDGYTF; DNA: TGTGCCACCCTCCCCGGGGGCCAAATAGATGGCTACACCTTC
D: NA; size: NA; J: TRBJ1-1; V: TRBV5-4; CDR3: CASNEGVNTEAFF; DNA: TGTGCCAGCAACGAAGGGGTTAACACTGAAGCTTTCTTT
D: TRBD1; size: NA; J: TRBJ2-7; V: TRBV6-6; CDR3: CASSSKGQEGYEQYF; DNA: TGTGCCAGCAGTTCCAAGGGACAGGAGGGCTACGAGCAGTACTTC
D: NA; size: NA; J: TRBJ1-6; V: TRBV30; CDR3: CAWSWGGEGNSPLHF; DNA: TGTGCCTGGAGCTGGGGAGGGGAGGGTAATTCACCCCTCCACTTT
D: NA; size: NA; J: TRBJ2-3; V: TRBV19; CDR3: CASKRGGDTDTQYF; DNA: TGTGCCAGTAAACGAGGGGGGGACACAGATACGCAGTATTTT
D: NA; size: NA; J: TRBJ1-3; V: TRBV5-5; CDR3: CASSLVPGLSGNTIYF; DNA: TGTGCCAGCAGCTTGGTGCCCGGCCTGTCCGGAAACACCATATATTTT
D: TRBD2; size: NA; J: TRBJ2-1; V: TRBV30; CDR3: CAWGLAGGQVHNEQFF; DNA: TGTGCCTGGGGACTAGCGGGGGGGCAGGTCCACAATGAGCAGTTCTTC
D: NA; size: NA; J: TRBJ2-4; V: TRBV27; CDR3: CASGVDSLAKNIQYF; DNA: TGTGCCAGCGGCGTGGACAGTTTAGCCAAAAACATTCAGTACTTC
D: TRBD2; size: NA; J: TRBJ2-7; V: TRBV28; CDR3: CASGEGAYEQYF; DNA: TGTGCCAGCGGGGAGGGAGCCTACGAGCAGTACTTC
D: NA; size: few; J: TRBJ1-2; V: TRBV19; CDR3: CASRDSIVDYGYTF; DNA: TGTGCCAGTAGAGACAGTATCGTAGACTATGGCTACACCTTC
D: NA; size: NA; J: TRBJ2-2; V: TRBV5-1; CDR3: CASSLFDTGELFF; DNA: TGCGCCAGCAGCTTGTTCGACACCGGGGAGCTGTTTTTT
D: NA; size: once; J: TRBJ1-2; V: TRBV27; CDR3: CASRGQTGMVSHGYTF; DNA: TGTGCCAGCCGGGGTCAGACTGGAATGGTCTCCCATGGCTACACCTTC
D: TRBD2; size: once; J: TRBJ2-1; V: TRBV11-1; CDR3: CASSLGGTSGWDEQFF; DNA: TGTGCCAGCAGCTTAGGAGGGACTAGCGGGTGGGATGAGCAGTTCTTC
D: TRBD2; size: NA; J: TRBJ2-1; V: TRBV5-1; CDR3: CASTPELAGDNEQFF; DNA: TGCGCCAGCACTCCCGAACTAGCGGGGGACAATGAGCAGTTCTTC
D: NA; size: once; J: TRBJ1-1; V: TRBV7-3; CDR3: CASSRYGNTEAFF; DNA: TGTGCCAGCAGCCGATATGGAAACACTGAAGCTTTCTTT
D: NA; size: NA; J: TRBJ1-1; V: TRBV2; CDR3: CASSEGPNTEAFF; DNA: TGTGCCAGCAGTGAAGGTCCGAACACTGAAGCTTTCTTT
D: TRBD2; size: NA; J: TRBJ2-3; V: TRBV5-1; CDR3: CASSLGLAGGPSTDTQYF; DNA: TGCGCCAGCAGCCTAGGACTAGCGGGGGGGCCTAGCACAGATACGCAGTATTTT
D: TRBD2; size: NA; J: TRBJ2-7; V: TRBV6-1; CDR3: CASSFSGGRDEQYF; DNA: TGTGCCAGCAGTTTCTCGGGGGGGCGCGACGAGCAGTACTTC